This paragraph reports one T cell receptor beta chain. Within the sample, other DNA sequences also encode this same CDR3. The data are from a study of OX40 agonist ivuxolimab in advanced cancers. The data were produced by immunoSEQ multiplex PCR, yet TCRdb's version contains in-frame clones alone and is incomplete. This table has some 40,000 clones, around 92% appearing once. CDR3 size: 14 residues. CDR1 and CDR2 from the germline V gene are SGHRS and YFSETQ. V was cut by 0 bases and J by 11 bases, with 17 bases left in between. This receptor was taken from an adult with an advanced solid tumor such as melanoma, head and neck, liver or kidney cancer. The chain couples TRBV5-1 to TRBJ1-1; maybe TRBD1 (6 bases). The specimen was CD4+ or CD8+ T cells sorted from blood, collected in a trial of the OX40 agonist ivuxolimab. This chain's CDR3 is CASSLGEGGPGAFF. The DNA of the CDR3 is TGCGCCAGCAGCTTGGGTGAGGGGGGCCCGGGGGCTTTCTTT.